The T cell receptor (beta chain) described here comes from a study of blood T cell repertoires in COVID-19 (TCRdb year 2020). About the study as a whole: Collaborator samples came from the United States, Italy and Spain and covered acute and convalescent phases of COVID-19. The repertoires were released in a freely available public database meant as a resource for research on the immune response to SARS-CoV-2. The dataset comprised deeply sampled blood TCRbeta repertoires from subjects exposed to, actively infected with, or recovered from COVID-19. The sample metadata nearly always contained a de-identified subject ID, COVID-19 status, age in years and sex. The material from the prospective study consisted of cDNA or gDNA derived from T cells, B-cell-depleted T cells, or PBMCs. Where HLA class I and class II types were available, the types were taken from metadata supplied by the sample provider, not from assay-based typing. The samples were drawn from two sources: the first 160 participants of the ongoing ImmuneRACE study, and some 1,300 subjects contributed by 6 global collaborators.

A word on this clone: Its antigen has not been determined. Qualities for individual bases were not recorded, and no much larger clone is one base off. Other nucleotide sequences in the sample specify the same CDR3.

Another Seattle source contributed samples from volunteer blood donors who had recovered from COVID-19. Each collaborating institution followed its own protocols to collect whole blood in K2EDTA tubes. For TCRbeta analysis, collaborator samples were shipped as frozen whole blood, as isolated PBMCs, or as DNA extracted from either sample type. TCRbeta CDR3 regions were amplified from genomic DNA using the immunoSEQ Assay, a bias-controlled multiplex PCR. The study's processing was this. Nucleated cell counts per sample were estimated from amplification of reference gene primers within the assay. Sequence reads were collapsed and filtered to measure the absolute abundance of every unique TCRbeta CDR3 rearrangement. For each sample, productive Simpson clonality was calculated as the square root of Simpson's diversity index across productive rearrangements. In TCRdb, the immuneACCESS table is reduced to in-frame sequences with V and J assigned. These tables do not hold every clone; where another copy was compared, an unresolved V gene accounts for under half, and the others remain unexplained. D and trimming come from the DNA, and the V and J calls and clone size come from that table. The sample yields 220,000 or so clones; 84% were counted once. The ten most abundant clones make up more than 2.5% of the sample.

The germline V gene encodes CDR1 SGHRS and CDR2 YFSETQ. There are 17 amino acids in the CDR3, from cysteine to phenylalanine inclusive. The CDR3 DNA has 51 bases and is translated from base 1. V loses 1 base, J loses 0 bases, and the germline ends lie 15 bases apart. Overall study results and their limits: The quantity of clinical and demographic metadata differed by source and by participant and was supplied without curation.

Sequencing used peripheral blood. The receptor comes from a woman younger than 45 who had recovered from COVID-19. This chain joins TRBV5-1 to TRBJ2-3, with a tentative D gene TRBD1 over 5 matching bases. For the CDR3, the sequence is CASSLQGGASSTDTQYF. The DNA sequence is as follows: TGCGCCAGCAGCTTGCAAGGTGGGGCATCTAGCACAGATACGCAGTATTTT.